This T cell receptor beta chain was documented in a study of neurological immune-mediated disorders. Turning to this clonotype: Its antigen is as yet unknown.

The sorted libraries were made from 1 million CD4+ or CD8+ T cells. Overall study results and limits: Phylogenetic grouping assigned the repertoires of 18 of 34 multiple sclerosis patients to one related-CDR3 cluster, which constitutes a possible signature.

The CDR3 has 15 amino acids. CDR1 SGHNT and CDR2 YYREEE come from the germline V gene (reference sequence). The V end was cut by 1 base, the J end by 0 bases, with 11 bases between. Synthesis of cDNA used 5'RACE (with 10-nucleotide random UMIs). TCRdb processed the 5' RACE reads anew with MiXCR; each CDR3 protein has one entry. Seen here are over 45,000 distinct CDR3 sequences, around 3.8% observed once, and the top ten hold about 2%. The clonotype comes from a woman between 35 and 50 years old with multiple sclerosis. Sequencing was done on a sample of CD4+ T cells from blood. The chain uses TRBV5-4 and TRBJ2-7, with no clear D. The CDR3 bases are TGTGCCAGCAGCTTGTCCCGGGCCCCCTCCTACGAGCAGTACTTC. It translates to CASSLSRAPSYEQYF. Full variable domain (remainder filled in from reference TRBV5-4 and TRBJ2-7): ETGVTQSPTHLIKTRGQQVTLRCSSQSGHNTVSWYQQALGQGPQFIFQYYREEENGRGNFPPRFSGLQFPNYSSELNVNALELDDSALYLCASSLSRAPSYEQYFGPGTRLTVT.